The clone carrying this T cell receptor (beta chain) was recorded at least ten times. CDR3-region Arm-PCR and iRepertoire HTBI primers produced the TCR beta libraries. TCRdb passed the multiplex PCR reads through MiXCR, listing each CDR3 protein once. This table has about 350,000 distinct CDR3 sequences, approximately 15% appearing once. The record originates from a study of regulatory T cells in long-lasting Graves disease. Time point reported: newly diagnosed GD, antithyroid drugs for less than 3 months. RNA isolated from PBMCs was used to make the TCR library. Looked up from germline, CDR1 is SGHNT and CDR2 is YYREEE (reference sequence). The CDR3 length is 16 residues. The V end was cut by 5 bases, the J end by 0 bases, with 17 bases between. These data also formed part of another study, on T cells in Graves' hyperthyroidism and ophthalmopathy.

This rearrangement joins TRBV5-4 to TRBJ2-5; D may be TRBD2 (5 bases). This TCR was sampled from a man between 40 and 49 years old with Graves disease. The sequencing here drew on peripheral blood mononuclear cells (PBMCs), taken at new diagnosis, from a patient treated with antithyroid drugs. The CDR3 coding sequence is TGTGCCAGCAGGCCTACCGGCCTCGGGGACCAAGAGACCCAGTACTTC. As protein: CASRPTGLGDQETQYF.